The 21 T cell receptor beta chains given below trace back to one sample, sequenced in a study of lymphopenia after photon versus proton radiotherapy. The method was immunoSEQ multiplex PCR; TCRdb's version includes in-frame clones alone and lacks a portion of them. The profile shows tens of thousands of clones, around 84% of them singletons. Sequenced material: peripheral blood, taken from a patient treated with photon-based radiotherapy. The receptors derive from a man between 60 and 70 years old with pancreatic cancer.

This chain connects TRBV7-9 to TRBJ2-1; tentatively, D is TRBD1 or TRBD2 (6 bases each). V dropped 1 base and J dropped 5 bases, with 12 bases sitting between them. The germline V gene encodes CDR1 SEHNR and CDR2 FQNEAQ (reference sequence). The CDR3 has 15 residues. This chain's CDR3 is CASSLGSGAHNEQFF. The CDR3 region has the DNA TGTGCCAGCAGCTTAGGGTCGGGGGCCCACAATGAGCAGTTCTTC.

The CDR3 loop reads CASRRLLRRAGTDTQYF. As DNA, the CDR3 is TGTGCCAGCAGACGACTCCTGCGACGAGCGGGCACAGATACGCAGTATTTT. This rearrangement joins TRBV27 to TRBJ2-3, with D perhaps matching TRBD2 (5 bases). Per the germline V gene, CDR1 is MNHEY and CDR2 is SMNVEV (reference sequence). This CDR3 is built from 17 residues. V lost 6 bases and J lost 1, with 20 bases in between.

Of note for this clone: The junction departs from germline at one end; a sequencing error may be responsible. The chain links TRBV5-4 to TRBJ1-1; D is unresolved. Germline CDR1 and CDR2: SGHNT and YYREEE (reference sequence). This CDR3 is 12 amino acids long. The CDR3 is CASSSPGAEAFF. As DNA, the CDR3 is TGCGCCAGCAGCTCACCGGGAGCAGAAGCTTTCTTT.

The chain joins TRBV9 to TRBJ2-3; 10 nucleotides agree with TRBD2. Unmatched junction bases numbered 8, after V lost 4 bases and J lost 0 bases. The CDR3 loop spans 17 amino acids. Looked up from germline, CDR1 is SGDLS and CDR2 is YYNGEE. CDR3 residues: CASSPIAGGPSTDTQYF. CDR3 bases: TGTGCCAGCAGCCCCATAGCGGGGGGCCCTAGCACAGATACGCAGTATTTT.

CDR3 in DNA: TGTGCCAGCAGTTACGAGGGGGGTGACTCCTACGAGCAGTACTTC. Translation gives CASSYEGGDSYEQYF. The rearrangement joins TRBV6-4 to TRBJ2-7; D may correspond to TRBD1 or TRBD2 (6 bases each). Germline lookup yields CDR1 MRHNA and CDR2 SNTAGT. The CDR3 has 15 amino acids. V was shortened by 5 bases and J by 0 bases, with 14 bases between the two germline ends.

This chain connects TRBV2 to TRBJ1-1; TRBD1 might be the D (6 bases). V lost 5 bases and J 2 bases, leaving 12 bases between the germline ends. The germline V gene encodes CDR1 SNHLY and CDR2 FYNNEI. The length of the CDR3 is 14 residues. The DNA for the CDR3 is TGTGCCAGCAGTTCAGGGGCCTCCAACACTGAAGCTTTCTTT. Translated: CASSSGASNTEAFF. The full variable domain, rest sourced from reference TRBV2 and TRBJ1-1, is EPEVTQTPSHQVTQMGQEVILRCVPISNHLYFYWYRQILGQKVEFLVSFYNNEISEKSEIFDDQFSVERPDGSNFTLKIRSTKLEDSAMYFCASSSGASNTEAFFGQGTRLTVV.

The V gene is TRBV5-1, the J gene TRBJ2-1; D unclear. CDR3 length equals 13 residues. Germline assignment: CDR1 SGHRS and CDR2 YFSETQ. The V end lost 6 bases, the J end lost 3 bases, and 10 bases lay between the germline ends. The chain's CDR3 is CASTSQNYNEQFF. Here the CDR3 DNA reads TGCGCCAGCACCTCACAAAACTACAATGAGCAGTTCTTC. The complete variable domain, with remaining parts taken from reference TRBV5-1 and TRBJ2-1, reads KAGVTQTPRYLIKTRGQQVTLSCSPISGHRSVSWYQQTPGQGLQFLFEYFSETQRNKGNFPGRFSGRQFSNSRSEMNVSTLELGDSALYLCASTSQNYNEQFFGPGTRLTVL.

The V call is TRBV4-1, the J call TRBJ1-3; D ambiguous. Germline loops: CDR1 MGHRA, CDR2 YSYEKL. CDR3 length equals 15 residues. V dropped 3 bases and J dropped 3 bases, with 12 bases sitting between them. The CDR3 region has the DNA TGCGCCAGCAGCCAGGTTAACGGTGGTGGAAACACCATATATTTT. Its protein product is CASSQVNGGGNTIYF.

The chain uses TRBV28 and TRBJ2-5; TRBD1 aligns across 9 bases. The germline gives CDR1 MDHEN, CDR2 SYDVKM. The CDR3 is made up of 16 amino acids. After removal of 2 bases from V and 4 bases from J, the junction contained 8 bases not matched to a gene. The CDR3 loop reads CASSLGTGISRETQYF. CDR3 in DNA: TGTGCCAGCAGTTTAGGGACAGGGATCTCACGAGAGACCCAGTACTTC.

V usage is TRBV4-1 and J usage is TRBJ2-5, with D perhaps matching TRBD1 (5 bases). Trimming took 3 bases from V and 5 from J, leaving 13 bases between them. There are 14 residues in the CDR3. Germline V gives CDR1 MGHRA, CDR2 YSYEKL. This chain's CDR3 is CASSHGASDETQYF. Here the CDR3 DNA reads TGCGCCAGCAGCCATGGGGCCTCCGACGAGACCCAGTACTTC.

This clone was detected only once. The chain is built from TRBV1 and TRBJ1-4; no check of the table's D call, TRBD1, against the DNA was made. TRBV1 corresponds to a pseudogene. The CDR3 has 12 amino acids. The CDR3 loop is CTSIRENEKLFF. Here the CDR3 DNA reads TGCACCAGCATCAGGGAAAATGAAAAACTGTTTTTT.

The J gene is TRBJ1-1, the V gene TRBV4-2; D is undetermined. Between the trimmed V and J ends, which lost 0 bases and 0 bases, there was a span of 17 bases. Germline CDR1 is LGHNA and CDR2 is YNFKEQ. The CDR3 has 18 residues. CDR3 in DNA: TGTGCCAGCAGCCAAGATCCGCTCAGTAACTCAATGAACACTGAAGCTTTCTTT. Residues: CASSQDPLSNSMNTEAFF.

The rearrangement joins TRBV30 to TRBJ2-5, with 13 bases that match TRBD2. Germline CDR1 is GTSNPN and CDR2 is SVGIG (reference sequence). With V trimmed by 0 bases and J by 5 bases, 6 bases remained unmatched. The CDR3 consists of 16 residues. This CDR3 reads CAWSVLAGGPQETQYF. The CDR3 nucleotides read TGTGCCTGGAGTGTACTAGCGGGGGGGCCTCAGGAGACCCAGTACTTC.

The chain is built from TRBV30 and TRBJ2-1; D remains ambiguous. Trimming pared 0 bases from V and 0 bases from J, leaving 6 bases between. This CDR3 contains 14 residues. The germline V gene encodes CDR1 GTSNPN and CDR2 SVGIG (reference sequence). Written as DNA, the CDR3 is TGTGCCTGGAGTGTTCAATACTCCTACAATGAGCAGTTCTTC. This gives the protein CAWSVQYSYNEQFF.

V gene TRBV30 combines with J gene TRBJ1-5, with 7 bases matching TRBD1. After removal of 2 bases from V and 6 bases from J, the junction contained 4 bases not matched to a gene. The CDR3 sequence is 13 residues long. Germline loops: CDR1 GTSNPN, CDR2 SVGIG (reference sequence). CDR3 sequence (DNA): TGTGCCTGGAGTTTAGGGGGCGGTCAGCCCCAGCATTTT. It encodes CAWSLGGGQPQHF.

This chain uses TRBV5-5 with TRBJ1-2, with unresolved D. Germline V gene data show CDR1 as SGHKS and CDR2 as YYEKEE (reference sequence). CDR3 size: 15 residues. Trimming took off 7 bases at V and 4 bases at J, with 20 bases between the two ends. The CDR3 here is CASPGLSRKTYGYTF. Here the CDR3 DNA reads TGTGCCAGCCCCGGATTGTCGCGAAAGACCTATGGCTACACCTTC.

This chain connects TRBV6-4 to TRBJ2-6; the D call may be TRBD1 or TRBD2 (7 bases each). The germline CDR1 and CDR2 sequences are MRHNA and SNTAGT. The CDR3 totals 18 residues. The ends were cut back, 2 bases at V and 0 bases at J, with 14 bases in the middle. The CDR3 coding sequence is TGTGCCAGCAGTGACCCGCCAGGGGGGGGCTCTGGGGCCAACGTCCTGACTTTC. The encoded protein is CASSDPPGGGSGANVLTF.

The chain has TRBV13 and TRBJ2-7; 14 bases match TRBD2. The CDR3 is 15 residues long. Looked up from germline, CDR1 is PRHDT and CDR2 is FYEKMQ (reference sequence). Losses at the gene ends were 5 bases for V and 6 bases for J; bases not matched to a gene: 6. This CDR3 is CASSRTGLAGGEQYF. The CDR3 DNA reads as TGTGCCAGCAGCCGAACCGGACTAGCGGGGGGCGAGCAGTACTTC.

This clone was observed a single time. The rearrangement joins TRBV5-1 to TRBJ2-1, with TRBD2 matching over 10 bases. Losses at the gene ends were 4 bases for V and 8 bases for J; bases not matched to a gene: 12. From germline, CDR1 is SGHRS and CDR2 YFSETQ. The CDR3 extends over 16 amino acids. The CDR3 loop is CASSPIAGGLGDEQFF. The CDR3 nucleotides read TGCGCCAGCAGCCCGATAGCGGGGGGTCTAGGAGATGAGCAGTTCTTC.

The chain recombines TRBV5-6 with TRBJ2-3, with 9 bases matching TRBD2. Germline V CDR1 and CDR2: SGHDT, YYEEEE. The CDR3 has 19 residues. J gave up 0 bases and V 0 bases, and 11 bases lay outside the gene matches. The CDR3 is CASSLEGLVAGASTDTQYF. The CDR3, as DNA: TGTGCCAGCAGCTTGGAGGGTTTGGTAGCGGGGGCAAGCACAGATACGCAGTATTTT.

This clone has a single count. The rearrangement uses TRBV11-2 and TRBJ2-1; no clear D gene. V lost 3 bases to trimming and J lost 6 bases, with 3 bases between them. Germline CDR1 SGHAT, CDR2 FQNNGV. CDR3 size: 11 residues. The CDR3 protein is CASSFFNEQFF. DNA for the CDR3: TGTGCCAGCAGCTTTTTCAATGAGCAGTTCTTC.